Below, one T cell receptor beta chain is given with its context. As yet, its antigen is unknown. The data originate from a study of T cell repertoires in cytomegalovirus infection. The wider study: Epitope selection comprised recently identified HLA-C-restricted CMV epitopes and well-studied HLA-B-restricted CMV epitopes. An indication of both CMV infection and matching HLA type came from public TCR beta signatures. General study findings and limits: There were carriers of CMV plus the relevant HLA, and cumulative public TCR beta family frequency identified them. Across the ex vivo response, the dominant clonotypes were HLA-C-restricted CMV-specific TCR beta clonotypes.

V shed 2 bases and J shed 3 bases, with 10 bases lying between them. Germline-derived CDR1 and CDR2 are MNHNS and SASEGT. There are 14 residues in the CDR3. TCRdb reanalysed the reads using MiXCR and keeps one entry per CDR3 protein. The repertoire consists of under 120,000 distinct CDR3 sequences, with over 40% occurring once and the leading ten covering 74%. The gene calls are TRBV6-1 and TRBJ1-1, with a tentative D call TRBD1 (6 bases). The source material was CD8+ T cells from cultured PBMCs, sampled from culture after CMV antigen stimulation. The TCR originated in a human donor in good health (CMV status not recorded). Some clones in this sample may be carry-over from other donors' samples. The DNA of the CDR3 is TGTGCCAGCAGTGAATTCGGGGGCCACACTGAAGCTTTCTTT. Translating gives CASSEFGGHTEAFF.